The present T cell receptor beta chain was sequenced within a study of blood T cell repertoires in COVID-19. About the study: The United States, Italy and Spain supplied acute and convalescent COVID-19 samples. The analysed material was cDNA or gDNA that came from T cells, B-cell-depleted T cells, or PBMCs.

The CDR3 runs to 14 residues. Per germline, CDR1 MDHEN and CDR2 SYDVKM. The repertoire was sequenced with immunoSEQ multiplex PCR; TCRdb's copy has only in-frame clones and lacks some. The sample comprises about 310,000 clones, about 89% of which are singletons, and roughly a tenth rests with the top ten. Details on this clone: The junction shows a germline mismatch at one end, possibly a read error.

The source material was PBMCs or T cells enriched from blood (not recorded which). V usage is TRBV28 and J usage is TRBJ2-5; D is undetermined. The receptor comes from a woman in her thirties or forties who had recovered from COVID-19. The CDR3 DNA follows: TGTGCCACCAGTTTGACTTTTCCCCAAGAGACCCAGTACTTC. This codes for CATSLTFPQETQYF.